The 19 T cell receptor beta chains listed next were all sequenced from one sample in a study of Ad26.COV2.S vaccination and SARS-CoV-2 variants. Treatment denoted: roughly 18 received Ad26.COV2.S at low or high dose, single or two shots; 5 received placebo; per-sample allocation not given. Sampling took place 63 days after the first vaccine or placebo injection. The table came from immunoSEQ multiplex PCR; TCRdb's copy has only in-frame clones and leaves some out. The profile shows 350,000 to 500,000 clones, about 90% of them singletons. The input for sequencing was peripheral blood, taken in a trial of Ad26.COV2.S vaccine versus placebo. These receptors all come from a person between 18 and 59 years old who received the Ad26.COV2.S COVID-19 vaccine or a placebo.

This rearrangement joins TRBV7-2 to TRBJ2-3, with D unresolved. CDR1 SGHTA and CDR2 FQGNSA come from the germline V gene. V was cut by 2 bases and J by 0 bases, with 12 bases left in between. The CDR3 runs 16 residues. CDR3 protein: CASSLTPPGSTDTQYF. The DNA of the CDR3 is TGTGCCAGCAGCTTAACTCCCCCCGGTAGCACAGATACGCAGTATTTT.

The chain combines TRBV5-8 with TRBJ2-1; D is uncertain. This CDR3 is built from 13 residues. Per the germline V gene, CDR1 is SGHTS and CDR2 is YDEGEE. The ends were cut back, 2 bases at V and 4 bases at J, with 7 bases in the middle. CDR3 sequence: CASSFPNYNEQFF. The CDR3, as DNA: TGTGCCAGCAGCTTTCCAAATTACAATGAGCAGTTCTTC.

J is TRBJ2-7 and V is TRBV4-2; the match to TRBD2 covers 15 bases. The germline V gene encodes CDR1 LGHNA and CDR2 YNFKEQ. J lost 6 bases, V lost 6 bases, and 6 bases had no gene match. The CDR3 consists of 15 residues. The CDR3 nucleotides read TGTGCCAGCAGGGAGGGGGGACTAGCGGGAGGCGAGCAGTACTTC. This encodes CASREGGLAGGEQYF.

This clone was seen many times. The chain couples TRBV18 to TRBJ1-2; no clear D. The V gene's germline CDR1 is KGHSH and CDR2 LQKENI. The CDR3 is 14 residues long. V lost 6 bases, J lost 0 bases, and 11 bases lay in between. The CDR3 here is CASSPSAANYGYTF. CDR3 coding DNA: TGTGCCAGCTCGCCCAGCGCAGCTAACTATGGCTACACCTTC.

The chain couples TRBV9 to TRBJ2-2; 10 nucleotides agree with TRBD2. The CDR3 consists of 15 residues. The V gene end was trimmed by 3 bases and the J gene end by 3 bases; junction bases not matched to a gene: 2. CDR1 is SGDLS and CDR2 is YYNGEE in the germline V gene. CDR3 protein: CASSGSGRYTGELFF. CDR3 sequence (DNA): TGTGCCAGCAGCGGTAGCGGGAGGTACACCGGGGAGCTGTTTTTT.

The chain has TRBV5-6 and TRBJ1-5; possibly TRBD1 for D (6 bases). The V end lost 0 bases, the J end lost 7 bases, and 17 bases lay between the germline ends. This CDR3 comprises 16 residues. The germline gives CDR1 SGHDT, CDR2 YYEEEE. CDR3 amino acids: CASSLGYGRGIQPQHF. The CDR3 nucleotides read TGTGCCAGCAGCTTGGGTTATGGCAGGGGTATACAGCCCCAGCATTTT.

This chain uses TRBV7-9 with TRBJ2-1; 8 nucleotides align to TRBD2. V shed 1 base, J shed 5 bases, and the junction held 10 bases outside the gene matches. Per the germline V gene, CDR1 is SEHNR and CDR2 is FQNEAQ (reference sequence). The CDR3 consists of 17 residues. Here the CDR3 DNA reads TGTGCCAGCAGCTTAGGACAGCGGGAGCGAATCCACAATGAGCAGTTCTTC. It codes for CASSLGQRERIHNEQFF.

The genes are TRBV24-1 and TRBJ2-1; TRBD2 agrees at 15 bases. V lost 9 bases and J lost 0; bases outside the gene matches: 5. From germline, CDR1 is KGHDR and CDR2 SFDVKD. The CDR3 contains 17 residues. The CDR3 DNA follows: TGTGCCACCCAGGGACTAGCGGGAGGTTTCTCCTACAATGAGCAGTTCTTC. Residues: CATQGLAGGFSYNEQFF.

The chain carries TRBV19 and TRBJ2-5, with D perhaps being TRBD1 or TRBD2 (5 bases each). Germline V CDR1 and CDR2: LNHDA, SQIVND (reference sequence). Trimming took off 5 bases at V and 4 bases at J, with 17 bases between the two ends. The CDR3 covers 15 residues. This CDR3 is CASSVPGRRTETQYF. The CDR3 nucleotides are TGTGCCAGTAGTGTGCCGGGACGCCGAACAGAGACCCAGTACTTC.

The chain is built from TRBV6-4 and TRBJ2-1, with 11 bases aligning to TRBD2. The CDR3 totals 13 residues. Germline CDR1 and CDR2: MRHNA and SNTAGT. The CDR3 sequence is CAPLAGGPNEQFF. CDR3 nucleotides: TGTGCTCCTCTAGCGGGAGGACCAAATGAGCAGTTCTTC.

The chain is built from TRBV7-8 and TRBJ2-7, with D possibly matching TRBD2 (6 bases). The CDR3 runs 18 residues. V was trimmed by 1 base and J by 12 bases, leaving 31 bases between them. CDR1 and CDR2 (germline): SGHVS, FQNEAQ. This CDR3 reads CASSLERRGRSAPKLLYF. DNA for the CDR3: TGTGCCAGCAGCTTAGAACGGAGGGGCCGGAGCGCTCCCAAGCTTCTGTACTTC.

V is TRBV18 and J is TRBJ2-1; D call uncertain. Trimming left V 8 bases short and J 5 bases short, with 16 bases between. The CDR3 spans 14 residues. Germline-derived CDR1 and CDR2 are KGHSH and LQKENI. This chain's CDR3 is CASASFDFNNEQFF. Here the CDR3 DNA reads TGTGCCAGCGCTTCGTTTGACTTCAACAATGAGCAGTTCTTC.

V usage is TRBV11-1 and J usage is TRBJ2-1; 11 bases map to TRBD2. V was clipped by 3 bases and J by 9 bases; unmatched bases: 1. From germline, CDR1 is SGHAT and CDR2 FQDESV (reference sequence). This CDR3 contains 13 residues. The DNA for the CDR3 is TGTGCCAGCAGCTTGACTAGCGGGATTGAGCAGTTCTTC. Translation gives CASSLTSGIEQFF.

The rearrangement links TRBV20-1 to TRBJ2-7; no firm D call. This CDR3 spans 11 amino acids. CDR1 and CDR2 from the germline V gene are DFQATT and SNEGSKA (reference sequence). The V gene lost 3 bases and the J gene lost 3 bases, with 6 bases spanning the gap. CDR3 residues: CSASTGYEQYF. CDR3 coding DNA: TGCAGTGCTAGTACGGGCTACGAGCAGTACTTC.

CDR3 sequence: CASSPGLGSNQPQHF. The CDR3 bases are TGTGCCAGCTCACCTGGACTCGGGAGCAATCAGCCCCAGCATTTT. The chain is built from TRBV18 and TRBJ1-5; D gene uncertain. The germline gives CDR1 KGHSH, CDR2 LQKENI. The CDR3 covers 15 residues. V lost 3 bases to trimming and J lost 1 base, with 10 bases between them.

This clone was counted once. The gene calls are TRBV5-1 and TRBJ2-1; 7 bases map to TRBD2. This CDR3 comprises 14 residues. Germline V gene data show CDR1 as SGHRS and CDR2 as YFSETQ. Trimming took 5 bases from V and 5 from J; bases not matched to a gene: 7. The CDR3 region is CASRLSGINNEQFF. The CDR3 DNA follows: TGCGCCAGCAGATTAAGCGGGATCAACAATGAGCAGTTCTTC.

This chain joins TRBV11-2 and TRBJ2-5; possible D gene TRBD2, 5 bases. Germline-derived CDR1 and CDR2 are SGHAT and FQNNGV. V was pared by 1 base and J by 1 base, with 10 bases between. The CDR3 spans 15 residues. The CDR3 protein is CASSLGSAAQETQYF. The DNA of the CDR3 is TGTGCCAGCAGCTTAGGTAGCGCCGCCCAAGAGACCCAGTACTTC.

This clone was observed a single time. The chain recombines TRBV27 with TRBJ2-1; a weak D match, TRBD1 (5 bases). The CDR3 is 14 residues long. The germline V and J ends were trimmed by 7 bases and 4 bases, with 14 bases remaining between them. Germline V gives CDR1 MNHEY, CDR2 SMNVEV (reference sequence). The CDR3 coding sequence is TGTGCCAGCACCTTCATATCAGGGTACAATGAGCAGTTCTTC. This codes for CASTFISGYNEQFF.

The rearrangement links TRBV4-2 to TRBJ2-1; D not certain. Trimming removed 1 base from V and 6 bases from J, with 1 base in between. The CDR3 runs to 11 residues. Germline V gene lookup returns CDR1 LGHNA and CDR2 YNFKEQ. Here the CDR3 reads CASSQGNEQFF. For the CDR3, the DNA is TGTGCCAGCAGCCAAGGCAATGAGCAGTTCTTC.